The 13 T cell receptor beta chains given below trace back to one sample, sequenced in a study of blood T cell repertoires in COVID-19. Measured with immunoSEQ multiplex PCR; TCRdb has only the in-frame clones, and not every one. The data show about 500,000 clones, with around 90% seen just once and roughly 8% held by the top ten. What was sequenced was peripheral blood. These TCRs come from a woman aged 45-59 years with COVID-19, enrolled during active disease.

The chain couples TRBV12-3 or TRBV12-4 to TRBJ1-1; D is ambiguous. V lost 8 bases to trimming and J lost 4 bases, with 14 bases between them. The CDR3 runs 13 residues. CDR3 coding DNA: TGTGCCAGCTCCACGACCGGGATCACTGAAGCTTTCTTT. Its translation is CASSTTGITEAFF.

This chain's CDR3 is CASSRLQGGNEQFF. CDR3 in DNA: TGTGCCAGCAGTCGCCTCCAGGGTGGCAATGAGCAGTTCTTC. This chain connects TRBV27 to TRBJ2-1, with TRBD1 as a possible D gene (5 bases). The CDR3 sequence is 14 residues long. Trimming removed 5 bases at V and 6 bases at J, with 14 bases between. Germline V gives CDR1 MNHEY, CDR2 SMNVEV (reference sequence).

V and J are TRBV28 and TRBJ1-2; no firm D call. The CDR3 length is 15 residues. Deletions cut 3 bases from V and 8 bases from J, with 19 bases between. CDR1 is MDHEN and CDR2 is SYDVKM in the germline V gene. The CDR3 DNA reads as TGTGCCAGCAGTTTGGAGTCGACGGCGGCGGGAGGCTACACCTTC. Its translation is CASSLESTAAGGYTF.

The chain couples TRBV11-2 to TRBJ2-4; 11 nucleotides align to TRBD1. The ends lost 3 bases at V and 16 bases at J; junction bases unmatched: 17. CDR1 and CDR2 from the germline V gene are SGHAT and FQNNGV. The CDR3 is 16 amino acids. CDR3 in amino acids: CASSLSPGTGGKTQYF. In DNA form, the CDR3 reads TGTGCCAGCAGCTTGAGCCCCGGGACAGGGGGGAAGACCCAATACTTC.

V usage is TRBV5-1 and J usage is TRBJ1-3, with D perhaps TRBD1 (6 bases). CDR3 size: 18 residues. V was clipped by 2 bases and J by 0 bases, with 18 bases between them. The V gene's germline CDR1 is SGHRS and CDR2 YFSETQ. CDR3 bases: TGCGCCAGCAGCTTTGGCCCGACAGGTTCTCTCTCTGGAAACACCATATATTTT. It specifies CASSFGPTGSLSGNTIYF.

The genes are TRBV27 and TRBJ1-5; TRBD1 matches 8 bases. The CDR3 runs 17 residues. The germline V gene encodes CDR1 MNHEY and CDR2 SMNVEV (reference sequence). The V gene end was trimmed by 6 bases and the J gene end by 0 bases; junction bases not matched to a gene: 10. The CDR3 is CASRSTGGLYSNQPQHF. CDR3 sequence (DNA): TGTGCCAGCAGGTCAACAGGGGGACTATATAGCAATCAGCCCCAGCATTTT.

The chain is built from TRBV9 and TRBJ1-6; D gene ambiguous. Deletions cut 2 bases from V and 6 bases from J, with 3 bases between. CDR3 length: 12 residues. The germline V gene has CDR1 SGDLS and CDR2 YYNGEE. For the CDR3, the DNA is TGTGCCAGCAGCGTCGGTAATTCACCCCTCCACTTT. Translating it yields CASSVGNSPLHF.

This chain joins TRBV19 and TRBJ2-1; the match to TRBD2 covers 10 bases. V shed 5 bases, J shed 5 bases, and the junction held 9 bases outside the gene matches. The CDR3 extends over 16 amino acids. From germline, CDR1 is LNHDA and CDR2 SQIVND (reference sequence). The CDR3 DNA is TGTGCCAGTAGTCGGTTGGGTCTAGCGGGGGACAATGAGCAGTTCTTC. Translation: CASSRLGLAGDNEQFF.

This clone showed up just once. This chain uses TRBV1 with TRBJ2-3; TRBD1 was called by the table and not checked on the DNA. TRBV1 is classified as a pseudogene. CDR3 length equals 16 residues. The CDR3 protein is CTSPPRTGQGSDTQYF. The CDR3 DNA is TGCACCAGCCCGCCGAGGACGGGACAGGGCTCAGATACGCAGTATTTT.

The chain couples TRBV3-1 (or the pseudogene TRBV3-2) to TRBJ1-4; D not resolved. V was pared by 8 bases and J by 0 bases, with 10 bases between. The germline V gene encodes CDR1 LGHDT and CDR2 YNNKEL (reference sequence). The length of the CDR3 is 14 residues. The CDR3 reads CASSRGATNEKLFF. The CDR3 nucleotides are TGTGCCAGCTCACGAGGAGCAACTAATGAAAAACTGTTTTTT.

This clone has only a few counts. Other DNA sequences within the sample encode an identical CDR3. The J gene is TRBJ1-4, the V gene TRBV5-1, with TRBD1 matching 8 bases. Germline V gives CDR1 SGHRS, CDR2 YFSETQ. Unmatched junction bases numbered 1, after V lost 2 bases and J lost 4 bases. This CDR3 spans 14 amino acids. As DNA, the CDR3 is TGCGCCAGCAGCTTAGGACAGGGTAATGAAAAACTGTTTTTT. The encoded protein is CASSLGQGNEKLFF.

The V gene is TRBV27, the J gene TRBJ1-1, with D hard to call. V was pared by 3 bases and J by 0 bases, with 11 bases between. The germline V gene has CDR1 MNHEY and CDR2 SMNVEV (reference sequence). The length of the CDR3 is 15 residues. CDR3 DNA: TGTGCCAGCAGTTTTACCCGGGGTTTGAACACTGAAGCTTTCTTT. Protein sequence: CASSFTRGLNTEAFF.

In its sample, this clone was seen once. The J gene is TRBJ1-2, the V gene TRBV12-3 or TRBV12-4; D is perhaps TRBD1 (5 bases). Trimming removed 5 bases from V and 8 bases from J, with 9 bases in between. The CDR3 has 11 residues. CDR3 bases: TGTGCCAGCAGTCCCGGACAAGGCTACACCTTC. Translation gives CASSPGQGYTF.